The clone carrying this T cell receptor beta chain was seen a few times. TCRdb re-derived calls from the 5' RACE reads in MiXCR, one entry per CDR3 protein. This sample carries some 250,000 distinct CDR3 sequences, about 3.9% of them seen once, and the ten largest clones take about 20%. This specimen comes from a study of T cells after yellow fever vaccination. Looked up from germline, CDR1 is SGHNT and CDR2 is YYREEE (reference sequence). The J segment lost 5 bases and the V segment lost 1 base, leaving 9 bases of the junction unmatched. The CDR3 totals 18 residues. The sample in question was PBMCs, obtained 15 days after the yellow fever booster vaccination. The sequence was obtained from a man aged 18 to 29 who received the YFV17D yellow fever vaccine. The chain couples TRBV5-4 to TRBJ2-5; 15 bases line up with TRBD2. The CDR3 region is CASSLQGPGLAGGETQYF. In DNA, the CDR3 is TGTGCCAGCAGCTTGCAAGGTCCGGGACTAGCGGGGGGTGAGACCCAGTACTTC.